Shown below are 11 T cell receptor beta chains from a single sample sequenced in a study of neurological immune-mediated disorders (dated by TCRdb to about 2019). Library creation used 5' RACE. The run used an Illumina HiSeq 2500. The public reads were reprocessed in TCRdb via fastp at Q25 and MiXCR, keeping in-frame beta chains. Entries that share a CDR3 protein sequence are merged under the most common genes and DNA. This sample gives more than 45,000 distinct CDR3 sequences in total; roughly 4.4% of them show up just once. Jointly, the top ten make up roughly 3.1% of the sample. Source material: PBMCs. Receptors originate from a man between 45 and 60 years old with multiple sclerosis.

This clonotype was seen at least ten times. This chain links TRBV7-8 with TRBJ2-1; TRBD1 might be the D (6 bases). Germline V lookup: CDR1 SGHVS, CDR2 FQNEAQ. The V and J ends lost 4 bases and 6 bases respectively, with 10 bases between them. This CDR3 is 13 amino acids long. CDR3 nucleotide sequence: TGTGCCAGCAGCTCAGGGGTCGGCAATGAGCAGTTCTTC. Its translation: CASSSGVGNEQFF. Variable domain in full (rest from reference TRBV7-8 and TRBJ2-1): GAGVSQSPRYKVAKRGQDVALRCDPISGHVSLFWYQQALGQGPEFLTYFQNEAQLDKSGLPSDRFFAERPEGSVSTLKIQRTQQEDSAVYLCASSSGVGNEQFFGPGTRLTVL.

This clonotype appeared many times. This chain joins TRBV20-1 and TRBJ1-4, with D perhaps TRBD1 (5 bases). CDR3 length: 15 amino acids. V lost 2 bases and J lost 7, with 17 bases in between. The germline CDR1 and CDR2 sequences are DFQATT and SNEGSKA (reference sequence). CDR3: CSARRPGLGREKLFF. The CDR3 bases are TGCAGTGCTAGAAGACCGGGATTGGGGCGTGAAAAACTGTTTTTT.

The chain is built from TRBV6-4 and TRBJ2-6, with a tentative D call TRBD1 (6 bases). There are 16 residues in the CDR3. Germline V CDR1 and CDR2: MRHNA, SNTAGT. Trimming removed 5 bases from V and 1 base from J, with 12 bases in between. CDR3 sequence (DNA): TGTGCCAGCAGTCGGGACACCGGGTCTGGGGCCAACGTCCTGACTTTC. It translates to CASSRDTGSGANVLTF.

This clonotype was counted between two and nine times. This rearrangement joins TRBV28 to TRBJ2-3; D ambiguous. In germline, CDR1 is MDHEN, CDR2 SYDVKM. V lost 4 bases and J 5 bases, leaving 13 bases between the germline ends. This CDR3 has 14 amino acids. DNA of the CDR3: TGTGCCAGCAGTTCCCCAAGAATAGAAGATACGCAGTATTTT. Translated, it gives CASSSPRIEDTQYF.

For this clonotype: A clone one base away is much larger, so this may be a read error. The chain has TRBV28 and TRBJ2-3; D is ambiguous. Trimming removed 9 bases at V and 1 base at J, with 2 bases between. CDR1 and CDR2 (germline): MDHEN, SYDVKM. This CDR3 spans 10 amino acids. The CDR3 loop is CARGTDTQYF. CDR3 DNA sequence: TGTGCCAGAGGCACAGATACGCAGTATTTT.

V and J are TRBV5-1 and TRBJ2-1; 11 nucleotides agree with TRBD2. The CDR3 sequence is 15 residues long. The germline CDR1 and CDR2 sequences are SGHRS and YFSETQ. V lost 7 bases, J lost 5 bases, and 8 bases stayed unmatched. CDR3 sequence: CASGGLAGTNNEQFF. The CDR3 region has the DNA TGCGCCAGCGGAGGACTAGCGGGCACTAACAATGAGCAGTTCTTC.

This clonotype was counted ten times or more. The chain is built from TRBV12-3 or TRBV12-4 and TRBJ2-6; the match to TRBD2 covers 9 bases. The CDR3 runs to 18 residues. V shed 7 bases and J 0 bases; nucleotides not matched to a gene: 10. CDR3: CASNRWTSASSGANVLTF. The CDR3 DNA is TGTGCCAGCAACCGCTGGACTAGCGCGAGCTCTGGGGCCAACGTCCTGACTTTC.

This clonotype was seen ten or more times. The chain joins TRBV11-2 to TRBJ1-5; tentatively, D is TRBD1 (6 bases). The CDR3 totals 15 residues. CDR1 and CDR2 from the germline V gene are SGHAT and FQNNGV. The germline V and J ends were trimmed by 5 bases and 1 base, with 12 bases remaining between them. The CDR3 loop reads CASSPGALSNQPQHF. DNA for the CDR3: TGTGCCAGCAGCCCAGGGGCCTTGAGCAATCAGCCCCAGCATTTT.

This clonotype was seen at least ten times. Written as DNA, the CDR3 is TGTGCCAGCAGCTTAGTGTCGGGGGAGCTGTTTTTT. Its translation is CASSLVSGELFF. V usage is TRBV7-6 and J usage is TRBJ2-2; D gene uncertain. The CDR3 contains 12 residues. Trimming took 1 base from V and 8 from J, leaving 5 bases between them. Germline V CDR1 and CDR2: SGHVS, FNYEAQ. Full variable domain (missing parts from reference TRBV7-6 and TRBJ2-2): GAGVSQSPRYKVTKRGQDVALRCDPISGHVSLYWYRQALGQGPEFLTYFNYEAQQDKSGLPNDRFSAERPEGSISTLTIQRTEQRDSAMYRCASSLVSGELFFGEGSRLTVL.

J is TRBJ2-4 and V is TRBV11-2; D possibly matches TRBD1 or TRBD2 (5 bases each). The CDR3 runs to 15 residues. From germline, CDR1 is SGHAT and CDR2 FQNNGV. V lost 3 bases and J lost 6, with 15 bases in between. The DNA for the CDR3 is TGTGCCAGCAGCTTGGGTGGGGGTGTCGGAAACATTCAGTACTTC. Its translation is CASSLGGGVGNIQYF.

There are many counts of this clonotype. V usage is TRBV3-1 and J usage is TRBJ2-5; D gene uncertain. The germline V gene encodes CDR1 LGHDT and CDR2 YNNKEL (reference sequence). V gave up 8 bases and J gave up 0 bases, with 10 bases separating them. CDR3 length equals 13 residues. CDR3 loop: CASLPWDQETQYF. The CDR3 DNA follows: TGTGCCAGCCTACCTTGGGACCAAGAGACCCAGTACTTC.